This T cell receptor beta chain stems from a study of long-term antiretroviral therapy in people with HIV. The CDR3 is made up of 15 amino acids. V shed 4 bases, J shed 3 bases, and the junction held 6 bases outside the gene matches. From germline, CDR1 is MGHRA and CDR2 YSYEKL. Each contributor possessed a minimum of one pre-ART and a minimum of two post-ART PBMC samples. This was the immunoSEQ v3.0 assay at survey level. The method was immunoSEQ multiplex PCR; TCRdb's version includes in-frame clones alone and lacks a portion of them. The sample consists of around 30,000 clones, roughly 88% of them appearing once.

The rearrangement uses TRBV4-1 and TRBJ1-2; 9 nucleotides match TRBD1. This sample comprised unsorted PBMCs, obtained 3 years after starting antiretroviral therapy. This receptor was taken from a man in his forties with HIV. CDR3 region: CASSRTGGYDYGYTF. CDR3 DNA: TGCGCCAGCAGCCGTACAGGGGGCTACGACTATGGCTACACCTTC.